These 14 T cell receptor beta chains were all obtained from the same sample, sequenced in a study of a mutant IDH1 vaccine in newly diagnosed glioma. Specified time point: week 23, last vaccination. The investigators gave 300 ug of mutant IDH1 20-mer peptide in each vaccine dose, together with topical imiquimod. Their antigens are not known. Sequenced by immunoSEQ multiplex PCR; TCRdb stores in-frame clones only, minus some. The sample shows about 77,000 clones, approximately 85% of them seen only once. The input for sequencing was PBMCs, taken from a glioma patient whose treatment included an IDH1 peptide vaccine. All receptors derive from a woman aged 45-59 years with glioma.

The rearrangement uses TRBV19 and TRBJ2-1; tentatively, D is TRBD1 (7 bases). Trimming took 5 bases from V and 7 from J, leaving 15 bases between them. CDR1 is LNHDA and CDR2 is SQIVND in the germline V gene (reference sequence). This CDR3 is 14 amino acids long. The CDR3 loop reads CASSPAAGGNEQFF. CDR3 DNA: TGTGCCAGTAGTCCAGCGGCAGGGGGGAATGAGCAGTTCTTC.

Comment on this clone: In the same sample, other DNA sequences code for this CDR3. The chain employs TRBV11-2 and TRBJ1-2; D is uncertain. Germline CDR1 reads SGHAT; CDR2 reads FQNNGV. The CDR3 covers 13 residues. Trimming cost V 1 base and J 2 bases, with 5 bases left between them. CDR3 nucleotide sequence: TGTGCCAGCAGCTTAGGGCTGAACTATGGCTACACCTTC. Residues: CASSLGLNYGYTF.

This clone was seen a few times. CDR3 residues: CASSIDQGKEQFF. In DNA, the CDR3 is TGTGCCAGTAGTATAGATCAAGGGAAGGAGCAGTTCTTC. The genes are TRBV19 and TRBJ2-1; D is unresolved. This CDR3 contains 13 residues. The V end was cut by 0 bases, the J end by 10 bases, with 10 bases between. From germline, CDR1 is LNHDA and CDR2 SQIVND (reference sequence).

This CDR3 is CASSRLAAYEQYF. The CDR3 nucleotides read TGTGCCAGCAGTCGACTAGCGGCCTACGAGCAGTACTTC. The chain recombines TRBV2 with TRBJ2-7, with TRBD2 matching over 9 bases. V gave up 5 bases and J gave up 2 bases; unmatched junction bases: 1. Per germline, CDR1 SNHLY and CDR2 FYNNEI. The CDR3 is 13 amino acids.

CDR3 nucleotide sequence: TGTGCCAGCGAGGACAGGGCCTCCGCCGAGCAGTACTTC. Its protein product is CASEDRASAEQYF. This rearrangement joins TRBV28 to TRBJ2-7, with 8 bases lining up with TRBD1. With 8 bases clipped from V and 6 bases from J, the junction kept 9 bases outside the gene matches. Germline CDR1 reads MDHEN; CDR2 reads SYDVKM. CDR3 length: 13 residues.

The chain joins TRBV5-8 to TRBJ2-7; D possibly corresponds to TRBD1 (5 bases). From germline, CDR1 is SGHTS and CDR2 YDEGEE. This CDR3 has 13 residues. The V and J ends lost 1 base and 2 bases respectively, with 7 bases between them. In DNA, the CDR3 is TGTGCCAGCAGCTTGCCAGGGACCTACGAGCAGTACTTC. Amino acids: CASSLPGTYEQYF.

In this sample, this clone turned up once. The chain is built from TRBV29-1 and TRBJ1-4, with D tentatively TRBD1 (6 bases). The CDR3 sequence is 14 residues long. V lost 3 bases, J lost 4 bases, and 12 bases lay in between. The V gene's germline CDR1 is SQVTM and CDR2 ANQGSEA. CDR3 DNA sequence: TGCAGCGTTGAGGGGTCAGGGGATAATGAAAAACTGTTTTTT. This encodes CSVEGSGDNEKLFF.

The chain couples TRBV10-3 to TRBJ2-5, with TRBD1 matching over 10 bases. The CDR3 extends over 13 amino acids. V was clipped by 11 bases and J by 5 bases; unmatched bases: 8. Per the germline V gene, CDR1 is ENHRY and CDR2 is SYGVKD. CDR3 sequence reads: CAAMGQGQETQYF. CDR3 bases: TGTGCCGCGATGGGACAGGGGCAGGAGACCCAGTACTTC.

V gene TRBV7-9 combines with J gene TRBJ2-1; possible D gene TRBD1, 6 bases. CDR1 SEHNR and CDR2 FQNEAQ come from the germline V gene (reference sequence). Trimming took off 1 base at V and 8 bases at J, with 12 bases between the two ends. The CDR3 consists of 14 residues. The CDR3 loop reads CASSLGAGVDEQFF. Here the CDR3 DNA reads TGTGCCAGCAGCTTAGGCGCAGGGGTGGATGAGCAGTTCTTC.

Only one count was recorded for this clone. This chain uses TRBV6-6 with TRBJ2-7, with 7 bases that match TRBD2. With 4 bases clipped from V and 7 bases from J, the junction kept 4 bases outside the gene matches. The CDR3 has 12 amino acids. Germline values: CDR1 MNHNY, CDR2 SVGAGI (reference sequence). The CDR3 DNA follows: TGTGCCAGCAGTTGGAGCGGGAAGGAGCAGTACTTC. This codes for CASSWSGKEQYF.

The rearrangement links TRBV5-1 to TRBJ2-3; the D gene is possibly TRBD2 (6 bases). This CDR3 is 15 amino acids long. The germline CDR1 and CDR2 sequences are SGHRS and YFSETQ. V was shortened by 1 base and J by 0 bases, with 9 bases between the two germline ends. CDR3 nucleotides: TGCGCCAGCAGCTTGCGAGGGAGGAGCACAGATACGCAGTATTTT. The encoded protein is CASSLRGRSTDTQYF.

The genes are TRBV25-1 and TRBJ1-2, with 10 bases matching TRBD1. This CDR3 has 14 amino acids. Germline trimming cut 6 bases from V and 2 bases from J; bases unmatched to any gene: 3. CDR1 is MGHDK and CDR2 is SYGVNS in the germline V gene. DNA of the CDR3: TGTGCCAGCAGAGGACAGGGGGAAAACTATGGCTACACCTTC. Translated: CASRGQGENYGYTF.

J is TRBJ1-3 and V is TRBV28, with a weak D call TRBD1 (6 bases). Germline lookup yields CDR1 MDHEN and CDR2 SYDVKM. The V and J ends lost 5 bases and 2 bases respectively, with 10 bases between them. CDR3 length: 14 amino acids. Here the CDR3 DNA reads TGTGCCAGCAGTCTCGGGGGCGCTGGAAACACCATATATTTT. Protein: CASSLGGAGNTIYF.

This chain joins TRBV28 and TRBJ2-5; 10 positions agree with TRBD1. The CDR3 runs to 15 residues. Germline V gene sequence: CDR1 MDHEN, CDR2 SYDVKM. Losses at the gene ends were 3 bases for V and 4 bases for J; bases not matched to a gene: 5. The DNA of the CDR3 is TGTGCCAGCAGTTTCCCCGGACAGGGGGGAGAGACCCAGTACTTC. It yields the protein CASSFPGQGGETQYF.